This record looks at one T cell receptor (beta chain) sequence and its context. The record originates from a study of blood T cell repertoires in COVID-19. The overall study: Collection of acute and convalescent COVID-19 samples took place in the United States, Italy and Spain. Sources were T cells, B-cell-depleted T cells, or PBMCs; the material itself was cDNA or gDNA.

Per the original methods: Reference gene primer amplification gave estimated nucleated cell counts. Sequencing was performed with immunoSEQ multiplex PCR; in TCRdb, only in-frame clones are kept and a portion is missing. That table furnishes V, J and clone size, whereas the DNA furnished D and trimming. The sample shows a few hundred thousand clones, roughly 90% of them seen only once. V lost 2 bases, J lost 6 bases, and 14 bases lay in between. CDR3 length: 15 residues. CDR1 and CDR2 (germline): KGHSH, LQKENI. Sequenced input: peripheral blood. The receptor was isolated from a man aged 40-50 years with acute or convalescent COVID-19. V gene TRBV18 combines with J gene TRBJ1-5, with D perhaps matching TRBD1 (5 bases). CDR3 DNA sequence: TGTGCCAGCTCACCATTAGGTACAGGAATTCAGCCCCAGCATTTT. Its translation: CASSPLGTGIQPQHF.